What follows are 8 T cell receptor beta chains derived from one specimen sequenced in a study of vaccination and CD4 T cells after COVID-19 (dated 2022 in TCRdb). The method was PCR. TCRdb records Illumina iSeq 100 as the sequencer. DNA from cultured CD4+ T cells underwent TCR sequencing with the Oncomine TCR Beta short-read assay at the Johns Hopkins FTIC core. The public reads were reanalyzed by TCRdb: fastp trimming at Q25, MiXCR alignment, in-frame beta chains only. Each CDR3 protein appears once, grouped with its most common genes and DNA. Here the sample has about 8,000 distinct CDR3 sequences; roughly two fifths occur a single time. The ten biggest clones cover around 14% of the sample. Antigens for these TCRs are unknown. The treatment or condition label corresponds to: approximately 9-day PBMC culture with coronavirus spike peptide pools or control peptides (ViraFEST assay). CD4+ T cells from unexposed donors were collected before the COVID-19 pandemic (2011-2018).

The sample comprised CD4+ T cells from blood, cultured in vitro. These receptors were collected from a human donor in good health.

This clonotype was picked up a small number of times. The rearrangement joins TRBV6-4 to TRBJ2-3; no firm D call. The CDR3 extends over 14 amino acids. V shed 4 bases and J shed 1 base, with 9 bases lying between them. Germline V gene lookup returns CDR1 MRHNA and CDR2 SNTAGT. The CDR3, as DNA: TGTGCCAGCAGTGTTGGGTTCGGCACAGATACGCAGTATTTT. Its protein is CASSVGFGTDTQYF.

The chain is built from TRBV9 and TRBJ2-7; 7 bases are shared with TRBD1. CDR1 and CDR2 from the germline V gene are SGDLS and YYNGEE. Trimming at V came to 3 bases and at J to 5 bases, leaving 14 bases not matched to a gene. The CDR3 loop spans 16 amino acids. DNA for the CDR3: TGTGCCAGCAGCGGACAAACAGGGGTTAGCTCTAACGAGCAGTACTTC. Amino acid sequence: CASSGQTGVSSNEQYF.

V and J are TRBV5-1 and TRBJ2-5; 7 bases map to TRBD1. The CDR3 has 14 amino acids. Germline assignment: CDR1 SGHRS and CDR2 YFSETQ. V shed 4 bases, J shed 1 base, and the junction held 4 bases outside the gene matches. The CDR3 region is CASSPGTAQETQYF. The CDR3 coding sequence is TGCGCCAGCAGCCCGGGGACAGCCCAAGAGACCCAGTACTTC. Drawing the rest from reference TRBV5-1 and TRBJ2-5, the complete variable domain is KAGVTQTPRYLIKTRGQQVTLSCSPISGHRSVSWYQQTPGQGLQFLFEYFSETQRNKGNFPGRFSGRQFSNSRSEMNVSTLELGDSALYLCASSPGTAQETQYFGPGTRLLVL.

This clonotype was detected a few times. The chain recombines TRBV15 with TRBJ1-3; D is uncertain. V gave up 1 base and J gave up 11 bases, with 9 bases separating them. Germline V gives CDR1 LNHNV, CDR2 YYDKDF (reference sequence). The CDR3 runs to 12 residues. The CDR3, as DNA: TGTGCCACCAGCAGAGTTGACGGGTCCATATATTTT. Translated: CATSRVDGSIYF. Full variable domain (missing parts from reference TRBV15 and TRBJ1-3): DAMVIQNPRYQVTQFGKPVTLSCSQTLNHNVMYWYQQKSSQAPKLLFHYYDKDFNNEADTPDNFQSRRPNTSFCFLDIRSPGLGDTAMYLCATSRVDGSIYFGEGSWLTVV.

V gene TRBV6-5 combines with J gene TRBJ1-5, with D unclear. This CDR3 region has 13 residues. Germline V gene sequence: CDR1 MNHEY, CDR2 SVGAGI. Trimming took 2 bases from V and 7 from J, leaving 9 bases between them. For the CDR3, the DNA is TGTGCCAGCAGTTACGGAGGAGGACAGCCCCAGCATTTT. As protein: CASSYGGGQPQHF.

The J gene is TRBJ2-5, the V gene TRBV10-3; 9 bases match TRBD2. V gave up 6 bases and J gave up 2 bases; unmatched junction bases: 7. Germline CDR1 is ENHRY and CDR2 is SYGVKD. The length of the CDR3 is 15 residues. CDR3 region: CAISGSGGEQETQYF. CDR3 DNA: TGTGCCATCAGCGGTAGCGGGGGCGAACAAGAGACCCAGTACTTC.

This clonotype occurred a few times. The J gene is TRBJ1-5, the V gene TRBV9; D call uncertain. The CDR3 runs to 14 residues. CDR1 and CDR2 from the germline V gene are SGDLS and YYNGEE. V shed 0 bases and J shed 4 bases, with 8 bases lying between them. The CDR3 DNA reads TGTGCCAGCAGCGTAGACGGTAGTAATCAGCCCCAGCATTTT. It translates to CASSVDGSNQPQHF.

This CDR3 is CASSYGLGEAFF. In DNA form, the CDR3 reads TGTGCCAGCAGTTACGGTCTGGGTGAAGCTTTCTTT. The chain has TRBV6-5 and TRBJ1-1; no clear D. V lost 2 bases and J lost 7, with 8 bases in between. The CDR3 runs 12 residues. The germline CDR1 and CDR2 sequences are MNHEY and SVGAGI.